This TCR beta chain was identified in a study of blood T cell repertoires in COVID-19. In the study overall: Collection of acute and convalescent COVID-19 samples took place in the United States, Italy and Spain.

Here immunoSEQ multiplex PCR was the method, and the copy in TCRdb shows in-frame clones only, minus some. The table has approximately 130,000 clones, roughly 71% seen once; the top ten hold over 15%. Germline CDR1 is LGHNA and CDR2 is YNFKEQ. CDR3 length equals 16 residues. V lost 4 bases and J lost 4; bases outside the gene matches: 7. This sequence was found in a man older than 75 with acute or convalescent COVID-19. The sequenced sample consisted of peripheral blood. The rearrangement uses TRBV4-2 and TRBJ1-4; 9 nucleotides match TRBD1. CDR3 DNA: TGTGCCAGCAGCCCGACCGGACAGGGGATTAATGAAAAACTGTTTTTT. Encoded protein: CASSPTGQGINEKLFF.